One sample yielded the 17 T cell receptor beta chains listed below, sequenced in a study of T cell responses to AZD1222 COVID-19 vaccine. Here immunoSEQ multiplex PCR was the method, and the copy in TCRdb shows in-frame clones only, minus some. The data show around 150,000 clones, approximately 90% seen once. The input for sequencing was peripheral blood, taken 28 days after the second AZD1222 dose. These receptors were obtained from an adult who received the AZD1222 COVID-19 vaccine.

The chain employs TRBV5-1 and TRBJ1-4; D possibly corresponds to TRBD1 (6 bases). Trimming cost V 3 bases and J 8 bases, with 20 bases left between them. The germline V gene has CDR1 SGHRS and CDR2 YFSETQ. The CDR3 sequence is 16 residues long. The CDR3 loop reads CASSYSPGHQVEKLFF. CDR3 DNA sequence: TGCGCCAGCAGCTATTCCCCGGGACACCAAGTGGAAAAACTGTTTTTT.

This clone was recorded only once. The chain recombines TRBV10-1 with TRBJ2-3; TRBD2 matches at 12 bases. Germline V gene sequence: CDR1 WNHNN, CDR2 SYGVQD (reference sequence). This CDR3 has 18 residues. With 3 bases clipped from V and 6 bases from J, the junction kept 13 bases outside the gene matches. CDR3 in DNA: TGCGCCAGCAGTGACCGGCGTCTAGCGGGAGGGGAGGCGGATACGCAGTATTTT. Amino acids: CASSDRRLAGGEADTQYF.

The chain carries TRBV18 and TRBJ1-2, with a tentative D call TRBD1 (5 bases). The ends were cut back, 1 base at V and 7 bases at J, with 10 bases in the middle. The CDR3 contains 13 residues. Germline CDR1 is KGHSH and CDR2 is LQKENI. The CDR3 here is CASSPQGFPGYTF. Here the CDR3 DNA reads TGTGCCAGCTCACCACAGGGGTTTCCTGGCTACACCTTC.

This clone appeared a single time. This rearrangement joins TRBV11-3 to TRBJ2-5, with D uncertain. Germline CDR1 SGHNT, CDR2 YENEEA. This CDR3 is built from 13 residues. The germline V and J ends were trimmed by 0 bases and 7 bases, with 9 bases remaining between them. The CDR3 loop is CASSLEPQVTQYF. CDR3 nucleotide sequence: TGTGCCAGCAGCTTAGAGCCCCAGGTGACCCAGTACTTC.

This clone was recorded once. The gene calls are TRBV3-1 (or the pseudogene TRBV3-2) and TRBJ2-7; D possibly corresponds to TRBD1 (5 bases). In germline, CDR1 is LGHDT, CDR2 YNNKEL (reference sequence). Trimming cost V 4 bases and J 6 bases, with 13 bases left between them. The CDR3 contains 13 residues. The CDR3 coding sequence is TGTGCCAGCAGCCCCGACCCAGGGTCCGAGCAGTACTTC. Residues: CASSPDPGSEQYF.

This rearrangement joins TRBV5-1 to TRBJ1-2; tentative D call: TRBD1 (5 bases). Germline loops: CDR1 SGHRS, CDR2 YFSETQ. The CDR3 spans 14 residues. Trimming shortened V by 4 bases and J by 7 bases, and 17 bases separated the two germline ends. The DNA for the CDR3 is TGCGCCAGCAGCCAAAACCGGGGGTCGGTTGGCTACACCTTC. Its protein is CASSQNRGSVGYTF.

The chain joins TRBV3-1 (or the pseudogene TRBV3-2) to TRBJ1-4; TRBD1 aligns across 9 bases. Germline V gives CDR1 LGHDT, CDR2 YNNKEL (reference sequence). This CDR3 has 14 residues. V was pared by 5 bases and J by 7 bases, with 5 bases of the junction left unmatched. The CDR3 loop is CASSTTGGVEKLFF. For the CDR3, the DNA is TGTGCCAGCAGCACAACAGGGGGCGTTGAAAAACTGTTTTTT.

The chain links TRBV24-1 to TRBJ2-7; the D is unclear. Trimming shortened V by 0 bases and J by 3 bases, and 5 bases separated the two germline ends. Germline V gene lookup returns CDR1 KGHDR and CDR2 SFDVKD. CDR3 size: 13 residues. CDR3 protein: CATSDLKGYEQYF. The DNA of the CDR3 is TGTGCCACCAGTGATTTGAAAGGCTACGAGCAGTACTTC.

The J gene is TRBJ1-6, the V gene TRBV2; D remains ambiguous. Trimming cost V 7 bases and J 9 bases, with 19 bases left between them. There are 15 residues in the CDR3. Germline assignment: CDR1 SNHLY and CDR2 FYNNEI. The DNA of the CDR3 is TGTGCCAGCACCGAGACCGGGTTTGAAGGTTCACCCCTCCACTTT. This translates into CASTETGFEGSPLHF.

The V call is TRBV12-3 or TRBV12-4, the J call TRBJ2-1; D is unresolved. CDR3 length: 12 residues. V lost 8 bases to trimming and J lost 6 bases, with 11 bases between them. DNA of the CDR3: TGTGCCAGCCAGATTCGCGGCAATGAGCAGTTCTTC. Translating it yields CASQIRGNEQFF.

This clone appeared a single time. This chain joins TRBV2 and TRBJ2-1, with D perhaps matching TRBD2 (6 bases). Germline V gene sequence: CDR1 SNHLY, CDR2 FYNNEI. V lost 4 bases and J lost 0, with 7 bases in between. The CDR3 consists of 14 residues. CDR3 bases: TGTGCCAGCAGTGGGGGGGACTCCTACAATGAGCAGTTCTTC. It translates to CASSGGDSYNEQFF.

This chain connects TRBV29-1 to TRBJ1-5; no firm D call. CDR3 size: 16 residues. V gave up 2 bases and J gave up 2 bases, with 16 bases separating them. CDR1 and CDR2 (germline): SQVTM, ANQGSEA. DNA of the CDR3: TGCAGCGTTGAATCACCGACGGGGTATGGCAATCAGCCCCAGCATTTT. It is translated as CSVESPTGYGNQPQHF.

This rearrangement joins TRBV10-3 to TRBJ1-6; D not certain. This CDR3 region has 12 residues. Germline lookup yields CDR1 ENHRY and CDR2 SYGVKD. V lost 4 bases and J 8 bases, leaving 6 bases between the germline ends. CDR3 protein: CAISVGDSPLHF. For the CDR3, the DNA is TGTGCCATCAGTGTCGGTGATTCACCCCTCCACTTT.

The chain couples TRBV7-6 to TRBJ1-1; D is perhaps TRBD1 (5 bases). Per germline, CDR1 SGHVS and CDR2 FNYEAQ. This CDR3 is built from 14 residues. The V and J ends lost 6 bases and 1 base respectively, with 12 bases between them. CDR3 amino acids: CASSQRGTNTEAFF. The CDR3 coding sequence is TGTGCCAGCAGTCAGCGGGGGACGAACACTGAAGCTTTCTTT.

Of note for this clone: Other DNA sequences in this sample translate to the same CDR3. The chain combines TRBV5-1 with TRBJ1-1; D call uncertain. In germline, CDR1 is SGHRS, CDR2 YFSETQ. Deletions cut 5 bases from V and 1 base from J, with 12 bases between. The CDR3 contains 14 residues. This CDR3 reads CASSLRTGNTEAFF. The CDR3, as DNA: TGCGCCAGCAGTCTGAGAACGGGGAACACTGAAGCTTTCTTT.

This chain uses TRBV5-1 with TRBJ2-3; no clear D gene. The CDR3 runs 14 residues. Germline assignment: CDR1 SGHRS and CDR2 YFSETQ. V shed 0 bases and J shed 2 bases, with 7 bases lying between them. CDR3: CASSLVGLTDTQYF. In nucleotides, the CDR3 is TGCGCCAGCAGCTTGGTTGGGCTCACAGATACGCAGTATTTT. Filled out from reference TRBV5-1 and TRBJ2-3, the complete variable domain reads KAGVTQTPRYLIKTRGQQVTLSCSPISGHRSVSWYQQTPGQGLQFLFEYFSETQRNKGNFPGRFSGRQFSNSRSEMNVSTLELGDSALYLCASSLVGLTDTQYFGPGTRLTVL.

Only one count was recorded for this clone. This rearrangement joins TRBV19 to TRBJ1-4; 7 bases match TRBD1. V dropped 6 bases and J dropped 10; count of bases not matched to a gene: 17. Germline CDR1 reads LNHDA; CDR2 reads SQIVND (reference sequence). The CDR3 has 16 residues. CDR3 nucleotides: TGTGCCAGTAGCCCCCGGCAGGGGGAAAGCTCGGGAAAACTGTTTTTT. This gives the protein CASSPRQGESSGKLFF.